A selection of T cell receptor beta chains follows, all from one sample in a study of T cell changes during pregnancy in multiple sclerosis. TCRdb keeps only in-frame clones here, not all; method: immunoSEQ multiplex PCR. The data hold about 56,000 clones, with about 89% observed a single time. Source: peripheral blood, taken after pregnancy. The receptor source for this set is a female donor with multiple sclerosis, enrolled in a pregnancy study. Each CDR3 is given without its conserved first and last residue. The order of the fields is D gene, J gene, V gene, CDR3 length, clone size, CDR3 protein. D genes are given only for firm matches. Only some rows state a clone size, as once, few, many or a class for expanded clones.

TRBD2 TRBJ2-3 TRBV15 13 . ATSRDSGGADTQY
TRBD2 TRBJ2-5 TRBV6-1 13 . ASSAFTLAEETQY
TRBD1 TRBJ2-5 TRBV27 13 . ASTRDRAGQETQY
TRBD2 TRBJ2-3 TRBV5-6 11 . ASSSNLAGTHF
. TRBJ1-5 TRBV21-1 18 . ASSKAGGGCEEINNQPQH
. TRBJ2-4 TRBV30 11 few AWSGGPQNIQY
TRBD1 TRBJ1-6 TRBV5-1 12 . ASSLTGADSPLH
. TRBJ1-5 TRBV7-9 11 . ASSPGSQPPQH
. TRBJ2-7 TRBV5-1 14 . ASSLAGGGPSYEQY
TRBD1 TRBJ2-7 TRBV11-2 12 once ASSLEGTGYEQY
. TRBJ1-2 TRBV30 9 . AWSWGGYYT
TRBD1 TRBJ2-1 TRBV29-1 14 . SVEDRDRADYNEQF
TRBD1 TRBJ2-7 TRBV11-2 13 . ASSLRQGPSYEQY
. TRBJ2-3 TRBV5-1 12 . ASSFQGAADTQY
TRBD2 TRBJ2-1 TRBV2 16 . ASRRSGLAGGLGNEQF
. TRBJ1-3 TRBV4-3 13 . ASSQDWGGGNTIY
TRBD1 TRBJ1-1 TRBV7-6 12 . ASSSGQGNTEAF
TRBD1 TRBJ1-1 TRBV19 14 . ASRRWGGTGGSEAF
TRBD1 TRBJ2-2 TRBV4-1 12 . ASSHQGDTGELF
. TRBJ1-1 TRBV4-3 13 . ASSQVDRRNTEAF
. TRBJ1-1 TRBV5-1 11 . ASSFSRNTEAF
. TRBJ1-2 TRBV19 10 . ASSEGNYGYT
. TRBJ2-1 TRBV5-1 16 . ASSSVGLADSSYNEQF
. TRBJ2-3 TRBV5-4 10 . ASSFPPDTQY
. TRBJ2-5 TRBV5-1 13 . ASSSSGHLQETQY
. TRBJ2-7 TRBV10-3 12 . AISESIGAYEQY
. TRBJ1-5 TRBV4-1 11 . ASSQVFGQAQH
TRBD2 TRBJ2-3 TRBV2 14 . ASSEGNGGALDTQY
. TRBJ2-1 TRBV7-3 12 . ASSPDRAYNEQF